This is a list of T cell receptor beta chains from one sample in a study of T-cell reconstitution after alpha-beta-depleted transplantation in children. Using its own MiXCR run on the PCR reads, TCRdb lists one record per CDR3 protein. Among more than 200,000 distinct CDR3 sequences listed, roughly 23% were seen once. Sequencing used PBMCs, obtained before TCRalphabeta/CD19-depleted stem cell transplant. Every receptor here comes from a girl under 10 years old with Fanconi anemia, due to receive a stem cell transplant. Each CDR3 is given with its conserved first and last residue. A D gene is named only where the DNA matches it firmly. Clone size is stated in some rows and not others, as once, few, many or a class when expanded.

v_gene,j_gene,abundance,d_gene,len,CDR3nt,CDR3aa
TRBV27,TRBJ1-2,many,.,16,TGTGCCAGCAGTCCTTCGACAGGAGAGATGTTCTATGGCTACACCTTC,CASSPSTGEMFYGYTF
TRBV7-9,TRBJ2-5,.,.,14,TGTGCCAGCAGCTTAGTAACTTACCTTGAGACCCAGTACTTC,CASSLVTYLETQYF
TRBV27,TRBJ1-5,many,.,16,TGTGCCAGCAGCCCTACAGCCTTCAATAGCAATCAGCCCCAGCATTTT,CASSPTAFNSNQPQHF
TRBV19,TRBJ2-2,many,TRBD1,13,TGTGCCAGTAGTATCGAAGACAGGGGCAAGCTGTTTTTT,CASSIEDRGKLFF
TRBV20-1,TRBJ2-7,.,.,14,TGCAGTGCTAGCCACGTGGCGGAGACCTACGAGCAGTACTTC,CSASHVAETYEQYF
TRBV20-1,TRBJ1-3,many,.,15,TGCAGTGCAAAAACAGACCCAGATTCTGGAAACACCATATATTTT,CSAKTDPDSGNTIYF
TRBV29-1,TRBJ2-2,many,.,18,TGCAGCGTTGAGGCACATGACGGGGTGAGACAGAACACCGGGGAGCTGTTTTTT,CSVEAHDGVRQNTGELFF
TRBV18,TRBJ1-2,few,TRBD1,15,TGTGCCAGCTCACGAACTACCGACAGGGGTTATGGCTACACCTTC,CASSRTTDRGYGYTF
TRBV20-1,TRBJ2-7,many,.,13,TGCAGTGCTAGGAGGGGGAGGGCCTACGAGCAGTACTTC,CSARRGRAYEQYF
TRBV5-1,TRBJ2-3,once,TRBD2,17,TGCGCCAGCAGCATAGCGTTAGCGGGGGGAAGCACAGATACGCAGTATTTT,CASSIALAGGSTDTQYF
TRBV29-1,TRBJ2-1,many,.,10,TGCAGCGTTGGACCTAATGAGCAGTTCTTC,CSVGPNEQFF
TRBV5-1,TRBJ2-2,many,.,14,TGCGCCAGCAGCTTGGACGTAAACACCGGGGAGCTGTTTTTT,CASSLDVNTGELFF
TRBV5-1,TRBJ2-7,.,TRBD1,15,TGCGCCAGCAGCTTGGCGGGACAGGGAACCCACGAGCAGTACTTC,CASSLAGQGTHEQYF
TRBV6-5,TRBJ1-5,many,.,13,TGTGCCAGCAGTCCCAGGGGAGGCCAGCCCCAGCATTTT,CASSPRGGQPQHF
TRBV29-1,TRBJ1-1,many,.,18,TGCAGCGTTGAAGATCTTTTCCGTGGGGCTGAGAGGAACACTGAAGCTTTCTTT,CSVEDLFRGAERNTEAFF
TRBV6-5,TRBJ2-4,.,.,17,TGTGCCAGCAGTTACTCGATGGGCCAGGGGTCCAAAAACATTCAGTACTTC,CASSYSMGQGSKNIQYF
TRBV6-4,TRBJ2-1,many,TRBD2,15,TGTGCCAGCAGTGAGACGGGGGGGGAGTACGGGGAGCAGTTCTTC,CASSETGGEYGEQFF
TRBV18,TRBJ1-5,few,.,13,TGTGCCAGCTCACCGTATAGCAATCAGCCCCAGCATTTT,CASSPYSNQPQHF
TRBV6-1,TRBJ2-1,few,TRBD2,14,TGTGCCAGCAACCGAGGAGCGGGGGTTAACCCTCAGTTCTTC,CASNRGAGVNPQFF
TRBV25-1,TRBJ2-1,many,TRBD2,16,TGTGCCAGCAGGAGGACTAGCGGGGGGGGTAGGAATGAGCAGTTCTTC,CASRRTSGGGRNEQFF
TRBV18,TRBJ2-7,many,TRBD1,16,TGTGCCAGCTCACCACCCCCGGGACAGGGGTCCTACGAGCAGTACTTC,CASSPPPGQGSYEQYF
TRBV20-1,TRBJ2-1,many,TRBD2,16,TGCAGTGCTAGAATCGTAGCGGGGGCCACATACAATGAGCAGTTCTTC,CSARIVAGATYNEQFF
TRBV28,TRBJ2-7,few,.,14,TGTGCCAGCAGCTGGCCGGGAACCTCCTACGAGCAGTACTTC,CASSWPGTSYEQYF
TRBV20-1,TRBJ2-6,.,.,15,TGCAGTGCTCACCGTAAGGGAGCCGGGGCCAACGTCCTGACTTTC,CSAHRKGAGANVLTF
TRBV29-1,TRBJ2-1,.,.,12,TGCAGCGTTGGCTGGGGGGACAATGAGCAGTTCTTC,CSVGWGDNEQFF
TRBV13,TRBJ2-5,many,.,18,TGTGCCAGCAGCTTAGTGATTAAGGTTGAGGGTGCGGAAGGGACCCAGTACTTC,CASSLVIKVEGAEGTQYF
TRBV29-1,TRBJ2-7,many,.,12,TGCAGCGTACTGAACGACTCCTACGAGCAGTACTTC,CSVLNDSYEQYF
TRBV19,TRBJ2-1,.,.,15,TGTGCCAGTACCCAATCTGACTACTACTACAATGAGCAGTTCTTC,CASTQSDYYYNEQFF
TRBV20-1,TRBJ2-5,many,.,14,TGCAGTGCTAGAGATCCCGGGACAAGGGAGACCCAGTACTTC,CSARDPGTRETQYF
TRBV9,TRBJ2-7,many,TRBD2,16,TGTGCCAGCAGCCCGGGACTAGCGGGAGTATTTCGCGAGCAGTACTTC,CASSPGLAGVFREQYF
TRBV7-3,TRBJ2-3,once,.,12,TGTGCCAGCAGCTTACAGGGAAATACGCAGTATTTT,CASSLQGNTQYF
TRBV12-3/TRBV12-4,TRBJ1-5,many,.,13,TGTGCCAGCACCGGGACGGAAGATCAGCCCCAGCATTTT,CASTGTEDQPQHF
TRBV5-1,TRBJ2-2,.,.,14,TGCGCCAGCAGCTTGAATACGAACACCGGGGAGCTGTTTTTT,CASSLNTNTGELFF
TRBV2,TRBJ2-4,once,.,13,TGTGCCAGCAGTGTGGGGACCCAAGGCATTCAGTACTTC,CASSVGTQGIQYF
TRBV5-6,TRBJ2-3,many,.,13,TGTGCCAGCAGCTCGCATGGAGGAGATACGCAGTATTTT,CASSSHGGDTQYF
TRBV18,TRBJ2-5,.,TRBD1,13,TGTGCCAGCGGATCGACAGGGGAAGAGACCCAGTACTTC,CASGSTGEETQYF
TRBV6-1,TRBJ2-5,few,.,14,TGTGCCAGCAGTGAATCTTTCATAGGGAAGACCCAGTACTTC,CASSESFIGKTQYF
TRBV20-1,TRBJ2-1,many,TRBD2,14,TGCAGTGCGTTCCGGCGGGAGGCAATCGATGAGCAGTTCTTC,CSAFRREAIDEQFF
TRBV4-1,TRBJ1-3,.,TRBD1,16,TGCGCCAGCAGCCAGATTCAGGGGGCATCTGGAAACACCATATATTTT,CASSQIQGASGNTIYF
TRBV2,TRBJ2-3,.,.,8,TGTGCCACCACCGACATGCATTTT,CATTDMHF
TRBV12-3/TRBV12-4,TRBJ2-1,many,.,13,TGTGCCAGCAGTTTTGGACCTTACAATGAGCAGTTCTTC,CASSFGPYNEQFF
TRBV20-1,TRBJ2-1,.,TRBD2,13,TGCAGTGCTAGTACCAGCGGGAGCTATGAGCAGTTCTTC,CSASTSGSYEQFF
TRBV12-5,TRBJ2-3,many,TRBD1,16,TGTGCTAGTGCCCGAACAGGACAGGGGCTGCCAGATACGCAGTATTTT,CASARTGQGLPDTQYF
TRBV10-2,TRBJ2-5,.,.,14,TGCGCCAGCAGTGATCTTCCCAGCCAAGAGACCCAGTACTTC,CASSDLPSQETQYF
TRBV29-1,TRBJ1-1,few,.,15,TGCAGCGTTGTATGGTCAGTAAACATGGACACTGAAGCTTTCTTT,CSVVWSVNMDTEAFF
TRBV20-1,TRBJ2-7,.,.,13,TGCAGTGCTATGACAGGTTCCGCCTACGAGCAGTACTTC,CSAMTGSAYEQYF
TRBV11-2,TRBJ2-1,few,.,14,TGTGCCAGCAGCTTAGACGACTTAGGGAATGAGCAGTTCTTC,CASSLDDLGNEQFF
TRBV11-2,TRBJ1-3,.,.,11,TGTGCCAGCAGCTTAAGGAACACCATATATTTT,CASSLRNTIYF
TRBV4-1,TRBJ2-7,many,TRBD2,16,TGCGCCAGCAGCAGGGGGACTAGCGGGAGGCAGAACGAGCAGTACTTC,CASSRGTSGRQNEQYF
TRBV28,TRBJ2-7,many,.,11,TGTGCCAGCAGGAGTTACTACGAGCAGTACTTC,CASRSYYEQYF
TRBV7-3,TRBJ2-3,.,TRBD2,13,TGTGCCAGCAGCCTGAGGACTAGCGATACGCAGTATTTT,CASSLRTSDTQYF